The entry below gives a single TCR beta chain sequence along with its context. Authors' analysis steps: Amplified reference gene primers provided the basis for estimating nucleated cell counts. Libraries were prepared by immunoSEQ multiplex PCR; TCRdb keeps only in-frame clonotypes and omits some of them. The DNA was the basis for D and trimming; V, J and clone size are from that table. The sample includes 100,000 to 140,000 clones, 80% to 95% of them seen just once. This CDR3 comprises 17 residues. Trimming cost V 6 bases and J 2 bases, with 23 bases left between them. Germline V CDR1 and CDR2: SEHNR, FQNEAQ (reference sequence). These data come from a study of blood T cell repertoires in COVID-19. Looking at the study overall: Samples came from the United States, Italy and Spain, spanning acute and convalescent COVID-19. PBMCs, B-cell-depleted T cells, or T cells provided the cDNA or gDNA that made up the material.

Sequenced input: peripheral blood. The chain combines TRBV7-9 with TRBJ2-7; D is possibly TRBD2 (6 bases). This TCR was sampled from a young woman with acute or convalescent COVID-19. The CDR3 bases are TGTGCCAGCAGGCATAGGACTATAGCTCCCCTAGCCTACGAGCAGTACTTC. As protein: CASRHRTIAPLAYEQYF.